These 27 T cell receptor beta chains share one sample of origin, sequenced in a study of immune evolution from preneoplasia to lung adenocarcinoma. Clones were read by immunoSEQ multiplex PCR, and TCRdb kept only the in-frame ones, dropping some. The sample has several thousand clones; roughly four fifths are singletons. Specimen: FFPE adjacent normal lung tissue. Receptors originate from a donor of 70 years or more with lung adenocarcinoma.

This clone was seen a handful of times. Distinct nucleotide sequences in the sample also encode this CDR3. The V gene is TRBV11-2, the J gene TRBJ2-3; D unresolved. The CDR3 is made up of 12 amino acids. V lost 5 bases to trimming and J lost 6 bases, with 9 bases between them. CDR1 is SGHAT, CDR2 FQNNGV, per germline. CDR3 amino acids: CASSLNMDTQYF. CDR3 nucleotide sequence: TGTGCCAGCAGCCTAAACATGGATACGCAGTATTTT.

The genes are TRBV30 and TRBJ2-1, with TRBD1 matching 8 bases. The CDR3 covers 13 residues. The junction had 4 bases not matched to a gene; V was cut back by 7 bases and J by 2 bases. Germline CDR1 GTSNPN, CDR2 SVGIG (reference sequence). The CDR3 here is CAYTDRAYNEQFF. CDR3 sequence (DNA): TGTGCCTACACGGACAGGGCCTACAATGAGCAGTTCTTC.

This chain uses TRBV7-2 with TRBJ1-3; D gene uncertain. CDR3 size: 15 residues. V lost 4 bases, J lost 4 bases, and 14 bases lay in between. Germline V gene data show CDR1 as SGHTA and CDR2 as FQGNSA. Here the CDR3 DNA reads TGTGCCAGCAGCTGGGCCTTAGATCGAGGAAACACCATATATTTT. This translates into CASSWALDRGNTIYF.

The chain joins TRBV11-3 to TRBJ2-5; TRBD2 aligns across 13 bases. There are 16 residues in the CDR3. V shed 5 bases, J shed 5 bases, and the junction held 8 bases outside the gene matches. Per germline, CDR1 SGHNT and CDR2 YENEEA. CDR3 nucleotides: TGTGCCAGCAGCCTTAGGACTAGCGGGAGTCGGGAGACCCAGTACTTC. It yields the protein CASSLRTSGSRETQYF.

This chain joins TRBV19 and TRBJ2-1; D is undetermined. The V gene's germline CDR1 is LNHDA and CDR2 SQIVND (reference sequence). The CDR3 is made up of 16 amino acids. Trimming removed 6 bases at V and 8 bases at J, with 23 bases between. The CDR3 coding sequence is TGTGCCAGTAGCTCCAGGAGAGGTCGGCTAGTAGATGAGCAGTTCTTC. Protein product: CASSSRRGRLVDEQFF.

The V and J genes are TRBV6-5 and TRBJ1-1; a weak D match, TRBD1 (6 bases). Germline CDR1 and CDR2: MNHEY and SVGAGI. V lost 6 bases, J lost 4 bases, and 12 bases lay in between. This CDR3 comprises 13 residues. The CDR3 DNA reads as TGTGCCAGCAGACGTGGACAGACCACTGAAGCTTTCTTT. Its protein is CASRRGQTTEAFF.

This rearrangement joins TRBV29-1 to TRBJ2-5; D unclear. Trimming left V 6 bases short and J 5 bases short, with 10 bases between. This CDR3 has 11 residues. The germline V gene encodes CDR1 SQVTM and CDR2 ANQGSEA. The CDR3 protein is CSVRGPETQYF. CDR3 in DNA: TGCAGCGTGAGAGGCCCGGAGACCCAGTACTTC.

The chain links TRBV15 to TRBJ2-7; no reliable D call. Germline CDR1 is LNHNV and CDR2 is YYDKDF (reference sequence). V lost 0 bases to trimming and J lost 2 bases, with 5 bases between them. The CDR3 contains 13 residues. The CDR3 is CATSRDPTYEQYF. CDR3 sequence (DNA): TGTGCCACCAGCAGAGATCCGACCTACGAGCAGTACTTC.

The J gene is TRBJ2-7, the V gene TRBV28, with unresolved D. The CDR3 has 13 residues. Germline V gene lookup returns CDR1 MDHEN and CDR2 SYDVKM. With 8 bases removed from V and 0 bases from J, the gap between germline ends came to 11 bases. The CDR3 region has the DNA TGTGCCAGCCGAGGAACGGGCTCCTACGAGCAGTACTTC. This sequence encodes CASRGTGSYEQYF.

DNA of the CDR3: TGCGCCAGCAGCTATGATAACAGGGCCGGCACTGAAGCTTTCTTT. Translated, it gives CASSYDNRAGTEAFF. The genes are TRBV5-1 and TRBJ1-1; maybe TRBD1 (6 bases). CDR3 length: 15 residues. V lost 3 bases to trimming and J lost 4 bases, with 16 bases between them. The germline gives CDR1 SGHRS, CDR2 YFSETQ. The whole variable domain, filled in from reference TRBV5-1 and TRBJ1-1, reads KAGVTQTPRYLIKTRGQQVTLSCSPISGHRSVSWYQQTPGQGLQFLFEYFSETQRNKGNFPGRFSGRQFSNSRSEMNVSTLELGDSALYLCASSYDNRAGTEAFFGQGTRLTVV.

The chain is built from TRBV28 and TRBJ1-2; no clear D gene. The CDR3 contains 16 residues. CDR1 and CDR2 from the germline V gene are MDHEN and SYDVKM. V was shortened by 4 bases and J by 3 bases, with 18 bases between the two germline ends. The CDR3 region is CASSSPGGKVDYGYTF. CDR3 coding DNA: TGTGCCAGCAGTTCCCCTGGAGGGAAGGTAGACTATGGCTACACCTTC.

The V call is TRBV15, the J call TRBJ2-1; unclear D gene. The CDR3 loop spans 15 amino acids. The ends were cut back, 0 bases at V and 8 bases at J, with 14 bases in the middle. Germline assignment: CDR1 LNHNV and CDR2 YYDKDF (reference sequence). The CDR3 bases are TGTGCCACCAGCAGAGAGCTCCTCAGGACCTATGAGCAGTTCTTC. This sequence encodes CATSRELLRTYEQFF.

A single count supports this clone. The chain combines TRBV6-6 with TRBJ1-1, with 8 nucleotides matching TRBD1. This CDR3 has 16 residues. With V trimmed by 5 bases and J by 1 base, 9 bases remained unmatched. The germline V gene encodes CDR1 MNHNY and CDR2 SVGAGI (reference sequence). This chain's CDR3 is CASSNGPDRGNTEAFF. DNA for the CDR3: TGTGCCAGCAGTAACGGGCCCGACAGGGGGAACACTGAAGCTTTCTTT.

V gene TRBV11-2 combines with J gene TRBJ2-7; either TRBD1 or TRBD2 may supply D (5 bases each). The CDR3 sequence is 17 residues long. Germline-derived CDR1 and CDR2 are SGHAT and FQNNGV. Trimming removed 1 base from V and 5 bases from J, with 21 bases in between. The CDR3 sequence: CASSLVHGAYRVDEQYF. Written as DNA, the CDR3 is TGTGCCAGCAGCTTAGTGCACGGGGCCTATCGGGTGGACGAGCAGTACTTC.

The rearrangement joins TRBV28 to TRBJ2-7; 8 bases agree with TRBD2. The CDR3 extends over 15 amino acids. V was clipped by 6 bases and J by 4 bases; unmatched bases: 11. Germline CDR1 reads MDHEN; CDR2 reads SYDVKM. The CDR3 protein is CASSTPAGGDYEQYF. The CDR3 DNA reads TGTGCCAGCAGCACGCCGGCGGGAGGAGATTACGAGCAGTACTTC. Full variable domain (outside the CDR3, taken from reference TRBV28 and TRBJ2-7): DVKVTQSSRYLVKRTGEKVFLECVQDMDHENMFWYRQDPGLGLRLIYFSYDVKMKEKGDIPEGYSVSREKKERFSLILESASTNQTSMYLCASSTPAGGDYEQYFGPGTRLTVT.

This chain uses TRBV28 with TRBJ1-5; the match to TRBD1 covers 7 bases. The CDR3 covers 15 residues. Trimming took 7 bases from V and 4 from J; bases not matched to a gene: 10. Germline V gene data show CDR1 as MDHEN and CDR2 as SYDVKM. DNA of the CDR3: TGTGCCAGCATGACAGGGAGGGAGGAAAATCAGCCCCAGCATTTT. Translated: CASMTGREENQPQHF.

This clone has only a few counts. This CDR3 reads CASSLGRGGETQYF. In DNA form, the CDR3 reads TGTGCCAGCAGCTTAGGGAGGGGAGGAGAGACCCAGTACTTC. The rearrangement uses TRBV7-2 and TRBJ2-5; D possibly corresponds to TRBD2 (6 bases). V lost 1 base and J lost 4, with 10 bases in between. CDR3 size: 14 residues. Germline assignment: CDR1 SGHTA and CDR2 FQGNSA. Drawing the rest from reference TRBV7-2 and TRBJ2-5, the complete variable domain is GAGVSQSPSNKVTEKGKDVELRCDPISGHTALYWYRQSLGQGLEFLIYFQGNSAPDKSGLPSDRFSAERTGGSVSTLTIQRTQQEDSAVYLCASSLGRGGETQYFGPGTRLLVL.

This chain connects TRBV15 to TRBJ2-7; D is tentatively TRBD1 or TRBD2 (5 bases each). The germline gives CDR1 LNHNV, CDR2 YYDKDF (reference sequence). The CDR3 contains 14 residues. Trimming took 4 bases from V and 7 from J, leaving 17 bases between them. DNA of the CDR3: TGTGCCACCAGCAATCCGGGACGAGTTTCAGAGCAGTACTTC. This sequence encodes CATSNPGRVSEQYF.

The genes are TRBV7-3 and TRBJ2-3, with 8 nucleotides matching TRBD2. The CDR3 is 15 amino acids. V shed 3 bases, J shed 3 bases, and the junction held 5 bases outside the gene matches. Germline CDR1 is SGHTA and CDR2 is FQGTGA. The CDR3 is CASSLGAGVTDTQYF. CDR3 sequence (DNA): TGTGCCAGCAGCTTGGGAGCGGGGGTGACAGATACGCAGTATTTT.

This CDR3 reads CASRDTNYYEQYF. The CDR3 DNA reads as TGTGCCAGTCGGGACACCAATTACTACGAGCAGTACTTC. This chain links TRBV25-1 with TRBJ2-7; maybe TRBD1 (6 bases). Trimming left V 9 bases short and J 3 bases short, with 15 bases between. The CDR3 is made up of 13 amino acids. Germline V gives CDR1 MGHDK, CDR2 SYGVNS.

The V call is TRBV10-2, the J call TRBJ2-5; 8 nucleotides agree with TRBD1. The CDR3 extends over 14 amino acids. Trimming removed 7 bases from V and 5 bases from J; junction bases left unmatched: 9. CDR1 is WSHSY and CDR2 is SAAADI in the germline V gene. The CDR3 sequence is CASKTGGSGETQYF. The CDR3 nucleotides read TGCGCCAGCAAAACAGGGGGTTCTGGGGAGACCCAGTACTTC.

The CDR3 coding sequence is TGTGCCAGCAGCCTTAGCCCTCGCTGGGGTGAGCAGTTCTTC. Its translation: CASSLSPRWGEQFF. The chain uses TRBV7-9 and TRBJ2-1, with D hard to call. CDR3 length: 14 amino acids. Trimming took 5 bases from V and 9 from J, leaving 17 bases between them. Germline V CDR1 and CDR2: SEHNR, FQNEAQ (reference sequence).

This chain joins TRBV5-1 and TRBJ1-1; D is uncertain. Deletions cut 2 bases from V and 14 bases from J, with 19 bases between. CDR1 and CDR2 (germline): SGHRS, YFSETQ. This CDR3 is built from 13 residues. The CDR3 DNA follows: TGCGCCAGCAGCTTACTACAAGACGGAGACTGGTTCTTT. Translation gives CASSLLQDGDWFF.

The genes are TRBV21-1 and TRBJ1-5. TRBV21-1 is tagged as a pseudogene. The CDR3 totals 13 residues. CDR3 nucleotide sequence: TGTGCCAGCGTTAGGGGGGGGATTCAGCCCCAGCATTTT. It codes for CASVRGGIQPQHF.

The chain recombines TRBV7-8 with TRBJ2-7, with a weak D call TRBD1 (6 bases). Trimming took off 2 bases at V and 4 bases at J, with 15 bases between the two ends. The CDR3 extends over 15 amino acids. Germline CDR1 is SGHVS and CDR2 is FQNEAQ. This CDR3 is CASSLYQGPSYEQYF. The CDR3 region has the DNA TGTGCCAGCAGCTTATATCAGGGGCCCTCGTACGAGCAGTACTTC.

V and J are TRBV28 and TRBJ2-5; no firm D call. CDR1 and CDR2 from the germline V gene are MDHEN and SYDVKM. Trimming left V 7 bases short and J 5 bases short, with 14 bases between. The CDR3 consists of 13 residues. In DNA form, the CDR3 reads TGTGCCAGCACCCGGGTCGTACGGGAGACCCAGTACTTC. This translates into CASTRVVRETQYF.

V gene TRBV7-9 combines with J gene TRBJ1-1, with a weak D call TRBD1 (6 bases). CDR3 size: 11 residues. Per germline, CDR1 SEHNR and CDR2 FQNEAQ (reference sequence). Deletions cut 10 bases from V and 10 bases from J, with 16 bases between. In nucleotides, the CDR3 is TGTGCCATATTTTCGGACAGTAGAGCTTTCTTT. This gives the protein CAIFSDSRAFF.